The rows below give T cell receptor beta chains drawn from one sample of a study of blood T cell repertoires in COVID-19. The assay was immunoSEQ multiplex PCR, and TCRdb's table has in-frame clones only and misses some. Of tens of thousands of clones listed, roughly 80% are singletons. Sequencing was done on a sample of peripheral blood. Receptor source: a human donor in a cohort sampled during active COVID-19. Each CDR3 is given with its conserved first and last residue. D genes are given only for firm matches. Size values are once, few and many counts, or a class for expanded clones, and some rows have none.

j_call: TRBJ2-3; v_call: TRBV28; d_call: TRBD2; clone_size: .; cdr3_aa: CASSLQRAGGLRNTQYF; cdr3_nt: TGTGCCAGCAGTTTACAGCGGGCGGGAGGGCTGAGGAATACGCAGTATTTT
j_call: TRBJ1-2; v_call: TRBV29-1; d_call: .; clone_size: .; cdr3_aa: CSVAKQGYGYTF; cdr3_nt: TGCAGCGTTGCAAAACAGGGCTATGGCTACACCTTC
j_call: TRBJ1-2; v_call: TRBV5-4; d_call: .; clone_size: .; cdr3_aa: CASSSRASNYGYTF; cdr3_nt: TGTGCCAGCAGCTCGCGGGCTTCTAACTATGGCTACACCTTC
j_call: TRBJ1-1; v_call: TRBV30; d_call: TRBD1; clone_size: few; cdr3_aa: CAWSIGTAGSNTEAFF; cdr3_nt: TGTGCCTGGAGTATAGGGACAGCAGGGTCGAACACTGAAGCTTTCTTT
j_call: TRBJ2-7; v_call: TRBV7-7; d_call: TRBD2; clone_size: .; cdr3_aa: CASSPHPLGEGTYEQYF; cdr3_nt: TGTGCTAGCAGCCCACATCCCCTGGGGGAGGGAACCTACGAGCAGTACTTC
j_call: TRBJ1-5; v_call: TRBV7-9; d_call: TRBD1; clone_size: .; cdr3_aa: CASSPKVQGGPQHF; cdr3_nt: TGTGCCAGCAGCCCGAAGGTTCAGGGGGGGCCCCAGCATTTT
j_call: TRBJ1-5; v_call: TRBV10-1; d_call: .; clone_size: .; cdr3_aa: CASSENSNQPQHF; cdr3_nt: TGCGCCAGCAGTGAAAACAGTAATCAGCCCCAGCATTTT
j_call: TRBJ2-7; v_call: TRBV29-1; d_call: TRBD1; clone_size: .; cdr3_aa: CSVGRQGLLYEQYF; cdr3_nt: TGCAGCGTTGGCCGACAGGGCCTACTGTACGAGCAGTACTTC
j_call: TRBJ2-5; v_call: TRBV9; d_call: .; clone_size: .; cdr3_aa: CASSRDTQRGETQYF; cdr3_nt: TGTGCCAGCAGCCGGGACACTCAAAGGGGGGAGACCCAGTACTTC
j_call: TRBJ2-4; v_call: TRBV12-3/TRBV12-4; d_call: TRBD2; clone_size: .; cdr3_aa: CASSSGTGNIQYF; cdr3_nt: TGTGCCAGCAGTAGCGGGACCGGAAACATTCAGTACTTC
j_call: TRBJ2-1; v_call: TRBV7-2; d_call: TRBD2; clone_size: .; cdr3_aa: CASSTTSGASYNEQFF; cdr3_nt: TGTGCCAGCAGCACAACTAGCGGGGCATCCTACAATGAGCAGTTCTTC
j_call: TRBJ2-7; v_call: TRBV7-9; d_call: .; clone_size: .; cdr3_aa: CASSLRGNEQYF; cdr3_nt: TGTGCCAGCAGCCTCCGGGGGAACGAGCAGTACTTC
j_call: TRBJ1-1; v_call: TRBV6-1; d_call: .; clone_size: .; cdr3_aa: CASSEEGGSRAFF; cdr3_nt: TGTGCCAGCAGTGAGGAGGGAGGCAGCCGAGCTTTCTTT
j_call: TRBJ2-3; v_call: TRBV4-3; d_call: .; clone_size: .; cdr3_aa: CASSQDQDSPDTQYF; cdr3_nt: TGCGCCAGCAGCCAAGACCAGGACAGCCCAGATACGCAGTATTTT
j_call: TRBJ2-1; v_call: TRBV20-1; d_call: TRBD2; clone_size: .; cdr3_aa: CSASRTSGRGNEQFF; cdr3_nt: TGCAGTGCTAGTCGAACTAGCGGGAGGGGCAATGAGCAGTTCTTC
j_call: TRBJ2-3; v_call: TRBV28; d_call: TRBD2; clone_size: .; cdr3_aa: CASRASGGRDTQYF; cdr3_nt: TGTGCCAGCAGGGCTAGCGGGGGGAGAGATACGCAGTATTTT
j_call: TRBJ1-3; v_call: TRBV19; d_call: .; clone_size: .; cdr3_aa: CASTSPGHQTSGNTIYF; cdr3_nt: TGTGCCAGTACCTCACCGGGACACCAGACCTCTGGAAACACCATATATTTT
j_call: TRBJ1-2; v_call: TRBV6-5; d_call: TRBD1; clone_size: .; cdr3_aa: CASSPGTGGVGTF; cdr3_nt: TGTGCCAGCAGTCCCGGGACAGGGGGAGTAGGCACCTTC
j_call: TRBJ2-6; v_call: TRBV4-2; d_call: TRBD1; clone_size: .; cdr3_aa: CASSPGQGATASGANVLTF; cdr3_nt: TGTGCCAGCAGCCCGGGACAGGGGGCGACCGCTTCTGGGGCCAACGTCCTGACTTTC
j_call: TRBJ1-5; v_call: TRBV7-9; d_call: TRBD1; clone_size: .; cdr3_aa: CASSHSLGTGLGQPQHF; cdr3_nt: TGTGCCAGCAGCCACTCCTTGGGGACAGGGTTGGGTCAGCCCCAGCATTTT
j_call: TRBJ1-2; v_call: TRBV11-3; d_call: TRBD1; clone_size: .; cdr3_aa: CASSQTGGGGYTF; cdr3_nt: TGTGCCAGCAGCCAGACAGGGGGTGGCGGCTACACCTTC
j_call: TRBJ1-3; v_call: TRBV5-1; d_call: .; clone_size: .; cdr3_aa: CASRDTKSSGNTIYF; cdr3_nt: TGCGCCAGCAGGGACACAAAATCCTCTGGAAACACCATATATTTT
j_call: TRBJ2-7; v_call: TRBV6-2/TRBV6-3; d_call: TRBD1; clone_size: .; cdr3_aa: CASSYPGTGIYEQYF; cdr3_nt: TGTGCCAGCAGTTACCCCGGGACAGGGATCTACGAGCAGTACTTC
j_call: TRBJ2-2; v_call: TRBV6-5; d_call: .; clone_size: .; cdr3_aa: CASTSWRDNTGELFF; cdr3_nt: TGTGCCAGCACCTCGTGGCGGGACAACACCGGGGAGCTGTTTTTT
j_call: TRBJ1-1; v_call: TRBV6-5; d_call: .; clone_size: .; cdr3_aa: CASSYQGNTEAFF; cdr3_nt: TGTGCCAGCAGTTACCAGGGGAACACTGAAGCTTTCTTT
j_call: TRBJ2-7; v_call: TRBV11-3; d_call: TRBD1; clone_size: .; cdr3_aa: CASSPLPGTGGREQYF; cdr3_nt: TGTGCCAGCAGCCCTTTACCCGGGACAGGGGGAAGAGAGCAGTACTTC
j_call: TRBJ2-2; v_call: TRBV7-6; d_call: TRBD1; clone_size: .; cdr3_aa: CASSFQTGRNTGELFF; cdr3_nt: TGTGCCAGCAGCTTTCAGACAGGGAGGAACACCGGGGAGCTGTTTTTT
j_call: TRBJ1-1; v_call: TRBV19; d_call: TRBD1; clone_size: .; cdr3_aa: CASSIARGLTEAFF; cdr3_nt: TGTGCCAGTAGTATAGCCAGGGGGCTCACTGAAGCTTTCTTT
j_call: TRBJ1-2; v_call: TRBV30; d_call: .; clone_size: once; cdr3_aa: CAWSWGGNYGYTF; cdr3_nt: TGTGCCTGGAGTTGGGGGGGAAACTATGGCTACACCTTC
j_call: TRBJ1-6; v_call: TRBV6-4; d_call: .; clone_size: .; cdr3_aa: CAAKNHPRGFSSPLHF; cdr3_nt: TGTGCCGCCAAAAACCATCCCAGGGGATTTAGCTCACCCCTCCACTTT
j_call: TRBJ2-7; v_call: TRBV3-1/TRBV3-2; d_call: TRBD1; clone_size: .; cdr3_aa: CASSPGTGIYEQYF; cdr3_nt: TGTGCCAGCAGCCCCGGGACAGGGATATACGAGCAGTACTTC
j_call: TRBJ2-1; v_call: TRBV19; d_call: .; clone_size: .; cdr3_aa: CASSIPRSRGNEQFF; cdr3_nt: TGTGCCAGTAGTATCCCCAGGTCTCGGGGCAATGAGCAGTTCTTC
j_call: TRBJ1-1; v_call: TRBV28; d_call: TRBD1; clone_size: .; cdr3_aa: CASSLTGGGSITEAFF; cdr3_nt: TGTGCCAGCAGTCTTACAGGGGGCGGTAGTATCACTGAAGCTTTCTTT
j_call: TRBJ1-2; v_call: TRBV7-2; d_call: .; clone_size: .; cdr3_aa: CASSLAGHSLYGYTF; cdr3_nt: TGTGCCAGCAGCTTAGCGGGACACAGTCTCTATGGCTACACCTTC
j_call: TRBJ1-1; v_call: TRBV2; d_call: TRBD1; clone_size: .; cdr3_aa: CASNLDRGGTEAFF; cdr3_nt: TGTGCCAGCAACTTGGACAGGGGGGGCACTGAAGCTTTCTTT
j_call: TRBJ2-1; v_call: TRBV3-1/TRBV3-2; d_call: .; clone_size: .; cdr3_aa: CASSQRGAYEQFF; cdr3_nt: TGTGCCAGCAGCCAACGGGGGGCCTATGAGCAGTTCTTC
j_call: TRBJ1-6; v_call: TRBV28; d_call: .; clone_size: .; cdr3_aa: CASTLGTYSPLHF; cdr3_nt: TGTGCCAGCACCCTGGGGACTTATTCACCCCTCCACTTT
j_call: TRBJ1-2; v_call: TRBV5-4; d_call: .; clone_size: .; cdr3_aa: CASSPDKNYGYTF; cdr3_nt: TGTGCCAGCAGTCCGGACAAGAACTATGGCTACACCTTC
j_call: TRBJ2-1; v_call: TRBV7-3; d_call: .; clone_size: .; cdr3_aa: CASSLNQGYNEQFF; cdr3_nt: TGTGCCAGCAGCTTAAATCAGGGATACAATGAGCAGTTCTTC
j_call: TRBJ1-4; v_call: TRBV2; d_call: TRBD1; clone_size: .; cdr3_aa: CASRDRDEKLFF; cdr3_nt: TGTGCCAGCAGAGACAGGGATGAAAAACTGTTTTTT
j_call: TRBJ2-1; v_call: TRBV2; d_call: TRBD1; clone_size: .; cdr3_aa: CASSAGTGVDNRNEQFF; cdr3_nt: TGTGCCAGCAGCGCCGGGACAGGGGTCGACAACAGAAATGAGCAGTTCTTC
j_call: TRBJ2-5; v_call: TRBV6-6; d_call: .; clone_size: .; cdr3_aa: CASSLGQTVQETQYF; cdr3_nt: TGTGCCAGCAGTTTAGGACAGACCGTCCAAGAGACCCAGTACTTC
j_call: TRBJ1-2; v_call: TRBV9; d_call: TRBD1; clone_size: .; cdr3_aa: CASSQGQHINYGYTF; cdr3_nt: TGTGCCAGCAGCCAGGGACAGCATATAAACTATGGCTACACCTTC
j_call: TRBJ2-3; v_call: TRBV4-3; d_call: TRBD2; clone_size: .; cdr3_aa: CASSQDWVRTSGGSDTQYF; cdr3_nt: TGCGCCAGCAGCCAAGATTGGGTTAGAACTAGCGGGGGGTCAGATACGCAGTATTTT
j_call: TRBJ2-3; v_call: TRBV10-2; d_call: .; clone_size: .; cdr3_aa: CASSESGTRTADEGEQYF; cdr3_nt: TGCGCCAGCAGTGAGTCCGGGACGAGGACAGCCGACGAGGGAGAGCAGTATTTT
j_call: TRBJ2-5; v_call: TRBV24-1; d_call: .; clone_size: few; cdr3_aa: CATSDPVGSTAGRETQYF; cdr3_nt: TGTGCCACCAGTGATCCAGTGGGATCGACAGCGGGTCGGGAGACCCAGTACTTC
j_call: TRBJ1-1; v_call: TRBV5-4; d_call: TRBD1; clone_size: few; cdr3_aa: CASSFDRGNTEAFF; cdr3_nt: TGTGCCAGCAGCTTCGACAGGGGGAACACTGAAGCTTTCTTT
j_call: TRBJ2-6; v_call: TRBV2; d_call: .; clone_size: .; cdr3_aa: CASSLQGTYSGANVLTF; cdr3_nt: TGTGCCAGCAGCTTACAGGGAACCTACTCTGGGGCCAACGTCCTGACTTTC
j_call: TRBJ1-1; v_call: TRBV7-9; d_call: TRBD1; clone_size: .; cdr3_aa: CASSYGDRPDAFF; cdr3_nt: TGTGCCAGCAGCTACGGGGACAGGCCTGACGCTTTCTTT
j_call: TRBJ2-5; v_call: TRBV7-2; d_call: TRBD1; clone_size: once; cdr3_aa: CASSLGGRGTGETQYF; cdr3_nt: TGTGCCAGCAGCTTAGGGGGGCGCGGGACAGGGGAGACCCAGTACTTC
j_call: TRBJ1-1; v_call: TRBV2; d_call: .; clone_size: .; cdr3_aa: CASSERSRRDEAFF; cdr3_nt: TGTGCCAGCAGTGAAAGGAGCCGCAGGGATGAAGCTTTCTTT
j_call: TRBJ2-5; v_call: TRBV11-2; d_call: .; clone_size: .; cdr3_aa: CASSPTGQGYRETQYF; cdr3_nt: TGTGCCAGCAGCCCCACCGGCCAGGGATACCGGGAGACCCAGTACTTC
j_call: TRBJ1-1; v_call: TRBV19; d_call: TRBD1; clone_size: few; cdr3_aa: CASTEDRVGTEAFF; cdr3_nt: TGTGCCAGTACCGAGGACAGGGTGGGCACTGAAGCTTTCTTT
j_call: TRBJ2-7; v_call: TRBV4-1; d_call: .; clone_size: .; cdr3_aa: CASSQEFREFDEQYF; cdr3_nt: TGCGCCAGCAGCCAAGAATTCAGGGAATTCGACGAGCAGTACTTC